These 12 T cell receptor beta chains originate from one sample sequenced in a study of blood T cell repertoires in COVID-19. Only in-frame clones appear in the TCRdb table, and some are missing; sequencing was by immunoSEQ multiplex PCR. The sample contains about 100,000 clones, around four fifths of which appear only once. The sample was peripheral blood. These receptors were collected from a man aged 45-60 years with active or convalescent COVID-19.

This clone was counted between two and nine times. V usage is TRBV5-1 and J usage is TRBJ1-2; 8 bases line up with TRBD1. The CDR3 contains 13 residues. Germline trimming cut 4 bases from V and 8 bases from J; bases unmatched to any gene: 7. Germline values: CDR1 SGHRS, CDR2 YFSETQ. The chain's CDR3 is CASSTGGANGYTF. The CDR3 region has the DNA TGCGCCAGCAGCACAGGGGGGGCGAACGGCTACACCTTC.

This chain links TRBV28 with TRBJ1-4; D is ambiguous. The CDR3 totals 14 residues. The germline gives CDR1 MDHEN, CDR2 SYDVKM. Trimming removed 3 bases at V and 8 bases at J, with 13 bases between. CDR3 region: CASSFAQSREKLFF. The CDR3 region has the DNA TGTGCCAGCAGTTTTGCACAGAGTCGGGAAAAACTGTTTTTT.

The chain joins TRBV19 to TRBJ1-2; possibly TRBD1 for D (5 bases). V gave up 1 base and J gave up 7 bases, with 10 bases separating them. The germline V gene encodes CDR1 LNHDA and CDR2 SQIVND (reference sequence). The CDR3 length is 13 residues. The CDR3 region is CASSIAGRAGYTF. In nucleotides, the CDR3 is TGTGCCAGTAGTATAGCAGGGAGGGCTGGCTACACCTTC.

The chain employs TRBV7-3 and TRBJ2-1; maybe TRBD1 (5 bases). Germline V gene lookup returns CDR1 SGHTA and CDR2 FQGTGA. The CDR3 length is 15 residues. Trimming left V 1 base short and J 2 bases short, with 9 bases between. For the CDR3, the DNA is TGTGCCAGCAGCTTAAGGCAGGGCGCCTACAATGAGCAGTTCTTC. Amino acids: CASSLRQGAYNEQFF.

The rearrangement joins TRBV7-9 to TRBJ2-3, with 9 positions matching TRBD1. The CDR3 has 14 amino acids. Germline CDR1 reads SEHNR; CDR2 reads FQNEAQ (reference sequence). The trim removed 5 bases at V and 4 bases at J, leaving 4 bases unmatched. The CDR3 sequence is CASSPRTGADTQYF. DNA of the CDR3: TGTGCCAGCAGCCCAAGGACAGGGGCAGATACGCAGTATTTT.

The rearrangement joins TRBV28 to TRBJ2-1; D perhaps matches TRBD2 (5 bases). Germline V CDR1 and CDR2: MDHEN, SYDVKM. Deletions cut 5 bases from V and 5 bases from J, with 13 bases between. The CDR3 covers 14 residues. The DNA of the CDR3 is TGTGCCAGCAGTCCGGGGTTCCGTAACAATGAGCAGTTCTTC. This sequence encodes CASSPGFRNNEQFF.

The gene calls are TRBV2 and TRBJ2-5; 10 bases line up with TRBD2. The CDR3 is made up of 18 amino acids. The germline CDR1 and CDR2 sequences are SNHLY and FYNNEI. The trim removed 4 bases at V and 5 bases at J, leaving 16 bases unmatched. Here the CDR3 reads CASSGQGKAGGPGETQYF. The CDR3 nucleotides are TGTGCCAGCAGTGGACAGGGTAAAGCGGGAGGGCCCGGGGAGACCCAGTACTTC.

The chain uses TRBV30 and TRBJ2-1, with D possibly being TRBD1 (6 bases). Trimming took 4 bases from V and 1 from J, leaving 11 bases between them. The V gene's germline CDR1 is GTSNPN and CDR2 SVGIG (reference sequence). The CDR3 loop spans 14 amino acids. The CDR3 loop is CAWTPRGSYNEQFF. The CDR3 DNA is TGTGCCTGGACTCCGAGGGGGTCCTACAATGAGCAGTTCTTC.

V and J are TRBV30 and TRBJ2-1; 8 nucleotides align to TRBD1. The germline CDR1 and CDR2 sequences are GTSNPN and SVGIG (reference sequence). This CDR3 has 14 amino acids. V was clipped by 5 bases and J by 8 bases; unmatched bases: 11. The CDR3 sequence is CAWETQGAGHEQFF. The DNA of the CDR3 is TGTGCCTGGGAAACCCAGGGGGCCGGGCATGAGCAGTTCTTC.

The chain uses TRBV27 and TRBJ2-2; D gene uncertain. Germline V gives CDR1 MNHEY, CDR2 SMNVEV (reference sequence). CDR3 length: 15 amino acids. V was shortened by 5 bases and J by 1 base, with 11 bases between the two germline ends. The CDR3 DNA is TGTGCCAGCAGTCCATACACCCAGAACACCGGGGAGCTGTTTTTT. Translated, it gives CASSPYTQNTGELFF.

V gene TRBV27 combines with J gene TRBJ2-5, with TRBD1 as a possible D gene (6 bases). This CDR3 has 18 residues. The V end lost 5 bases, the J end lost 1 base, and 23 bases lay between the germline ends. Germline V CDR1 and CDR2: MNHEY, SMNVEV (reference sequence). The CDR3 DNA follows: TGTGCCAGCAGTCTACGAAAAACAGGGCAGCAGGTCCAAGAGACCCAGTACTTC. Amino acids: CASSLRKTGQQVQETQYF.

The chain couples TRBV15 to TRBJ2-1; TRBD1 matches at 7 bases. This CDR3 is 15 amino acids long. Looked up from germline, CDR1 is LNHNV and CDR2 is YYDKDF (reference sequence). J lost 7 bases, V lost 0 bases, and 6 bases had no gene match. This CDR3 reads CATSRDLDRVNEQFF. Written as DNA, the CDR3 is TGTGCCACCAGCAGAGATCTAGACAGGGTGAATGAGCAGTTCTTC.